This T cell receptor beta chain was captured by sequencing in a study of blood T cell repertoires in COVID-19. CDR1 and CDR2 (germline): SGHTA, FQGTGA. The J segment lost 5 bases and the V segment lost 4 bases, leaving 10 bases of the junction unmatched. This CDR3 has 16 residues. TCRdb's table, derived via immunoSEQ multiplex PCR, lists solely in-frame clones and lacks some. The sample records approximately 310,000 clones, approximately 91% being singletons. Sequenced sample: PBMCs or T cells enriched from blood (not recorded which). The sequence was collected from a man aged 60-69 years who had recovered from COVID-19. The chain is built from TRBV7-3 and TRBJ2-3; 9 bases line up with TRBD2. The CDR3 sequence: CASSSSSGGGEDTQYF. The CDR3 nucleotides read TGTGCCAGCAGCTCCAGTAGCGGGGGCGGTGAAGATACGCAGTATTTT.